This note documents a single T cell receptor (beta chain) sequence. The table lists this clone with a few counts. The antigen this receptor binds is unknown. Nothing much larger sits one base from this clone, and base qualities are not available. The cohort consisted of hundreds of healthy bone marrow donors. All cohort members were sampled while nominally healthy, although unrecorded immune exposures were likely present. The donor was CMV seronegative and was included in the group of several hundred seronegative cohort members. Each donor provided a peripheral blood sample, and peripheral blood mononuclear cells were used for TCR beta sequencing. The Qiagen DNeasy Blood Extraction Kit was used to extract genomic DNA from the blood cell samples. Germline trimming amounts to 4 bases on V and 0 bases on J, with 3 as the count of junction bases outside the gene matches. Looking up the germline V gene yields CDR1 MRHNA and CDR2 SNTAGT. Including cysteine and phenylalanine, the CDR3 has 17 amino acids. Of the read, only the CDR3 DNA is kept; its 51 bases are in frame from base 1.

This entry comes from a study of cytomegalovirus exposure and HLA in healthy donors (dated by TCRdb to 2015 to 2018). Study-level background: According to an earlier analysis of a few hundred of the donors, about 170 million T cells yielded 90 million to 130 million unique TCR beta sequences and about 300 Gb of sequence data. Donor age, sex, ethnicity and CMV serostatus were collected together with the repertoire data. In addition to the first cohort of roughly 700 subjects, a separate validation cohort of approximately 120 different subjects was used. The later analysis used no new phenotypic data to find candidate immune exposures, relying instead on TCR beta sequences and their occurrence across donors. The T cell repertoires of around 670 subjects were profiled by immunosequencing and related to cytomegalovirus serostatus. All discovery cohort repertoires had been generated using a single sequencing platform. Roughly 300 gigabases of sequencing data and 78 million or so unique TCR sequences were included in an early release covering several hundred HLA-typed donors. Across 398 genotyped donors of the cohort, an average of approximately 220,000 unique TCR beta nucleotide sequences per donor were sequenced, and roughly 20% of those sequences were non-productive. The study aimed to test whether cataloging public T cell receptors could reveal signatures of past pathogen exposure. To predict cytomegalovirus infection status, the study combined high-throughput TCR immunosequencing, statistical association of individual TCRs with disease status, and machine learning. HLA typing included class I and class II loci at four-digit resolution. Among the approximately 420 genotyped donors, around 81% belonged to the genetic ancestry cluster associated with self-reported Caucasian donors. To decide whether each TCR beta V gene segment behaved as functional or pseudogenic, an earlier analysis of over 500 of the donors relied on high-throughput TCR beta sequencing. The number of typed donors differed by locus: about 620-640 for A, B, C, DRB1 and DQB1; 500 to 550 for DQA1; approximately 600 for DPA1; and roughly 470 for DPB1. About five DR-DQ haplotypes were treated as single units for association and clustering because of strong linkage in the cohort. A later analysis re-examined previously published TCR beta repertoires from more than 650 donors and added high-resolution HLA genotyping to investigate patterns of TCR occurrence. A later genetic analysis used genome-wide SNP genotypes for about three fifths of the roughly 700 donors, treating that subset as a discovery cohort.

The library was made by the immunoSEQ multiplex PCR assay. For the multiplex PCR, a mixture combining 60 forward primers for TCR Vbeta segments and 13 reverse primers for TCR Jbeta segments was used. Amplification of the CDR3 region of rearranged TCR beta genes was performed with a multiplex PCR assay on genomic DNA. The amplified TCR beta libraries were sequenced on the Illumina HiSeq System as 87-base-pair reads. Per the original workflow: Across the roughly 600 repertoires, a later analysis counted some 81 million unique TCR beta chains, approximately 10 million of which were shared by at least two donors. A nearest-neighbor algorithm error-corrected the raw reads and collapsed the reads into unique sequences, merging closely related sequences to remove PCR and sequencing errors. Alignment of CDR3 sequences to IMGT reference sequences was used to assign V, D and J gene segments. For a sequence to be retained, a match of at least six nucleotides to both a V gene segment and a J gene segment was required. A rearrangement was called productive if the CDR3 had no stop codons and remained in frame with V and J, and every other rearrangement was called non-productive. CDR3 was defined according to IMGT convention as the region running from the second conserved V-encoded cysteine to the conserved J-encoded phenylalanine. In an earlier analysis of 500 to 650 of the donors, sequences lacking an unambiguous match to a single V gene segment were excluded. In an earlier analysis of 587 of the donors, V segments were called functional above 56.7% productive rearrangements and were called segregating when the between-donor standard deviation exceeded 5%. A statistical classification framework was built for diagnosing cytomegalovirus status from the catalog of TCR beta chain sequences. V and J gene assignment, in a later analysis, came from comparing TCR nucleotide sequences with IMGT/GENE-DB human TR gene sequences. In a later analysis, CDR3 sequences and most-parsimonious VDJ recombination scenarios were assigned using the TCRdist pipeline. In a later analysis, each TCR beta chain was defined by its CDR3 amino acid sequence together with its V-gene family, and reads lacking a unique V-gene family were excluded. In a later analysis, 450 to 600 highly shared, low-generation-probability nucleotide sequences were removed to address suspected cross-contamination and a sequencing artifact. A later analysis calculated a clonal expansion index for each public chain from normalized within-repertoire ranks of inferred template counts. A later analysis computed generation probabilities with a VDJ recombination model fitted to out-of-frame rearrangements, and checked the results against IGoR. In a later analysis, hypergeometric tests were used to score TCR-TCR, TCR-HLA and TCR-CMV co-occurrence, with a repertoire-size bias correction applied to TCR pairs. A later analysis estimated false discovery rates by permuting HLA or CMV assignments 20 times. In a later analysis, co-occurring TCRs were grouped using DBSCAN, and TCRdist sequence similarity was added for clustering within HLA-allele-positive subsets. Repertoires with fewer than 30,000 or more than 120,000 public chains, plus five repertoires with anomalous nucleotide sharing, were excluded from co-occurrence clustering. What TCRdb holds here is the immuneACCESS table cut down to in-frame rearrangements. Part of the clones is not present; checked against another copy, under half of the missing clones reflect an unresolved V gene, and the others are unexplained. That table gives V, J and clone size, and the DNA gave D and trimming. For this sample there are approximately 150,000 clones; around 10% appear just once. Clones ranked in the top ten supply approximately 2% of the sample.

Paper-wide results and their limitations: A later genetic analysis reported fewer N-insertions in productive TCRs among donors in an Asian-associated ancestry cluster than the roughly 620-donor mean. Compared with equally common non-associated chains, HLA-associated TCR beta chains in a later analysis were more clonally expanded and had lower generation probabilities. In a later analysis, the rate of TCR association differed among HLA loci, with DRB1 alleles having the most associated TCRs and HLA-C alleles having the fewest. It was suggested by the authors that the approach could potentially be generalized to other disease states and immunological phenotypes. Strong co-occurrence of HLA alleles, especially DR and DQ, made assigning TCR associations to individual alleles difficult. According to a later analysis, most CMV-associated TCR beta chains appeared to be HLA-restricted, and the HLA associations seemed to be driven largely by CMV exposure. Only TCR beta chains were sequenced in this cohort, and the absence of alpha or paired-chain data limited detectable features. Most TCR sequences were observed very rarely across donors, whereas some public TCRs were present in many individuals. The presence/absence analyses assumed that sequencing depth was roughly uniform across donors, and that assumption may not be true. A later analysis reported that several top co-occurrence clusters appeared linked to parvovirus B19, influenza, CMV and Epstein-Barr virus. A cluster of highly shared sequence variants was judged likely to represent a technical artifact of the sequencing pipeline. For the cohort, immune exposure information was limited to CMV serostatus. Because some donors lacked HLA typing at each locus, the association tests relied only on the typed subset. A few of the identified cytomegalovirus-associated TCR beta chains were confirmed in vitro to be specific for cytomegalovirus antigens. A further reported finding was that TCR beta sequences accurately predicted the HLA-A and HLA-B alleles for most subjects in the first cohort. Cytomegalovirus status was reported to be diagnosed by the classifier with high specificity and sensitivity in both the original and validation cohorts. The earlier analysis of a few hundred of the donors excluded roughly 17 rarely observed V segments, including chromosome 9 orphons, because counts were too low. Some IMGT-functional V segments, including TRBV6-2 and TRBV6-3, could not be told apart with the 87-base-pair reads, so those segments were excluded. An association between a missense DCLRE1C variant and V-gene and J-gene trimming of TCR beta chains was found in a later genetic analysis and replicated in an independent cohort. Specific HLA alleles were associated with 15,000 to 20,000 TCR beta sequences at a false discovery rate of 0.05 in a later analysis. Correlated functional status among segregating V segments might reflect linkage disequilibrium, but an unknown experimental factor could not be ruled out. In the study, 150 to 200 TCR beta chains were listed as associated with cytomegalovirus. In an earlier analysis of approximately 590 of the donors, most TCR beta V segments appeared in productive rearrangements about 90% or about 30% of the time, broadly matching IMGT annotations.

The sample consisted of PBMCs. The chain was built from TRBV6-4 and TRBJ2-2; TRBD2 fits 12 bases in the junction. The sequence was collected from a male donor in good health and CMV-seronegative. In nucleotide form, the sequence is TGTGCCAGCAGTGTCGCTAGCGGGGGGGCGAACACCGGGGAGCTGTTTTTT. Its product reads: CASSVASGGANTGELFF.